This T cell receptor (beta chain) was recovered during a study of shared clonotypes between healthy human individuals. Overall study results and limits: The represented genetic and exposure-history diversity was limited by the small number of donors.

This CDR3 contains 13 residues. V shed 11 bases and J 5 bases; nucleotides not matched to a gene: 12. In germline, CDR1 is LNHDA, CDR2 SQIVND (reference sequence). As to this clone: No antigen is known for it.

CD45RO-negative CD8 cells positively selected for CCR7 made up the naive population, which excluded terminally differentiated effector memory CD45RA+ cells. For every subset, genomic DNA was evenly distributed across several immunoSEQ plates. Per the original methods: With immunoSEQ giving junction-only sequences and no quality scores, filtering differed. Sequencing was performed with immunoSEQ multiplex PCR; in TCRdb, only in-frame clones are kept and a portion is missing. V and J calls and clone size follow that table, whereas D and trimming were derived from the DNA. The sample consists of some 2.1 million clones, around 93% of them appearing once.

Sequenced material: naive CD8+ T cells from PBMCs. The sequence was obtained from a man younger than 30 in good health. Some clones in this sample may be carry-over from other donors' samples. The J gene is TRBJ2-7, the V gene TRBV19; 7 bases are a match to TRBD2. The CDR3 sequence: CASLGGSPDEQYF. DNA for the CDR3: TGTGCCTCCTTGGGCGGGAGTCCGGACGAGCAGTACTTC.